Here is one T cell receptor beta chain with its context. Its antigen remains unknown. The CDR3 totals 16 residues. V lost 0 bases and J lost 5; bases outside the gene matches: 4. Germline loops: CDR1 LGHNT, CDR2 FRNRAP. The sample comes from a study of CD8 T cells in Susac syndrome. Study-wide points: Regarding the TCR sequencing and HLA analysis, the study admitted that a relatively small number of individuals were involved.

With random hexamers, roughly 0.45 to 1 ug RNA was reverse transcribed. TCR beta CDR3 was amplified by immunoSEQ covering 54 Vbeta and 13 Jbeta. TCRdb analysed the immunoSEQ multiplex PCR reads with MiXCR anew, one entry per CDR3 protein. The data contain tens of thousands of distinct CDR3 sequences, 80% to 95% of them singletons. CD8+ and CD4+ T cells circulating in blood were sequenced for TCR beta. TEMRA cells were FACS-enriched, unlike CD8+ and CD4+ T cells, which were negatively isolated. The receptor was derived from a human donor with Susac syndrome. Material for sequencing was CD8+ T cells from PBMCs. V and J are TRBV12-5 and TRBJ2-2; the match to TRBD2 covers 9 bases. The DNA for the CDR3 is TGTGCTAGTGGTTTGGTCAGCGGGAGGTGGACCGGGGAGCTGTTTTTT. Its translation: CASGLVSGRWTGELFF.